This T cell receptor (beta chain) originates from a study of T cell responses to AZD1222 COVID-19 vaccine. Per the germline V gene, CDR1 is MDHEN and CDR2 is SYDVKM. CDR3 size: 13 residues. V was pared by 2 bases and J by 4 bases, with 8 bases between. Clones were sequenced by immunoSEQ multiplex PCR, and TCRdb holds only the in-frame ones, with some missing. Of more than 90,000 clones listed, roughly 90% are singletons. Sequenced material: peripheral blood, taken on day 0 of AZD1222 vaccination. This rearrangement joins TRBV28 to TRBJ1-1; tentative D call: TRBD1 (5 bases). The clonotype originates from an adult in good health. The CDR3 is CASSLQGSTEAFF. The CDR3, as DNA: TGTGCCAGCAGTTTACAGGGATCCACTGAAGCTTTCTTT.